The rows below give T cell receptor beta chains drawn from one sample of a study of blood T cell repertoires in COVID-19. TCRdb keeps only in-frame clones here, not all; method: immunoSEQ multiplex PCR. Among approximately 100,000 clones, about 90% were seen once, and the ten largest hold roughly 4.2%. The sequencing input was peripheral blood. These receptors all stem from a human donor with COVID-19, enrolled during active disease. The donor label of this sample is uncertain. The CDR3 runs from the conserved cysteine through the conserved F or W. The D gene is left open where the match is weak. Only some rows state a clone size, as once, few, many or a class for expanded clones.

D,length,size,J,V,CDR3,DNA
-,13,-,TRBJ2-2,TRBV13,CASSRENTGELFF,TGTGCCAGCAGCCGGGAGAACACCGGGGAGCTGTTTTTT
TRBD1,14,-,TRBJ2-5,TRBV5-4,CASSLVDRVETQYF,TGTGCCAGCAGCTTGGTCGACAGGGTGGAGACCCAGTACTTC
-,20,-,TRBJ2-7,TRBV6-1,CASRGREGGQGVGRVDEQYF,TGTGCCAGCCGTGGCCGGGAGGGGGGACAGGGTGTCGGAAGGGTCGACGAGCAGTACTTC
TRBD2,17,once,TRBJ2-3,TRBV7-9,CASSILLAGGGTDTQYF,TGTGCCAGCAGCATCCTTCTAGCGGGGGGAGGCACAGATACGCAGTATTTT
-,13,-,TRBJ1-2,TRBV24-1,CATGEGQGRGYTF,TGTGCCACCGGGGAGGGGCAGGGCCGGGGCTACACCTTC
TRBD1,14,once,TRBJ2-7,TRBV3-1/TRBV3-2,CASSPQGARYEQYF,TGTGCCAGCAGTCCACAGGGGGCTCGGTACGAGCAGTACTTC
-,15,-,TRBJ1-6,TRBV5-1,CASSVTGTYNSPLHF,TGCGCCAGCAGCGTGACAGGTACCTATAATTCACCCCTCCACTTT
-,12,once,TRBJ1-1,TRBV10-3,CAPQGNRTEAFF,TGTGCCCCCCAGGGGAACAGGACTGAAGCTTTCTTT
-,14,-,TRBJ1-2,TRBV19,CASSIGAASYGYTF,TGTGCCAGTAGTATAGGGGCAGCTTCCTATGGCTACACCTTC
TRBD1,16,-,TRBJ1-2,TRBV4-1,CASSQEFVRGAYGYTF,TGCGCCAGCAGCCAAGAGTTCGTCAGGGGGGCGTATGGCTACACCTTC
-,13,-,TRBJ2-6,TRBV30,CAWAITGANVLTF,TGTGCCTGGGCTATAACTGGGGCCAACGTCCTGACTTTC
-,14,-,TRBJ1-1,TRBV3-1/TRBV3-2,CASSLQVMGTEAFF,TGTGCCAGCAGTTTACAGGTCATGGGGACTGAAGCTTTCTTT
-,18,-,TRBJ2-3,TRBV5-1,CASSPRKDTGTGTDTQYF,TGCGCCAGCAGCCCCCGAAAAGATACAGGGACGGGCACAGATACGCAGTATTTT
-,13,-,TRBJ2-7,TRBV2,CASRRESRLEQYF,TGTGCCAGCAGACGTGAGTCTCGCCTCGAGCAGTACTTC
TRBD1,13,-,TRBJ2-7,TRBV10-1,CASAAGGSYEQYF,TGCGCCAGCGCAGCAGGGGGCTCCTACGAGCAGTACTTC
TRBD2,14,few,TRBJ2-7,TRBV9,CASSGSGGAAEQYF,TGTGCCAGCAGCGGTAGCGGGGGGGCCGCTGAGCAGTACTTC
TRBD1,15,-,TRBJ2-7,TRBV27,CASSLGQGVKWEQYF,TGTGCCAGCAGTTTGGGACAGGGAGTTAAGTGGGAGCAGTACTTC
-,11,-,TRBJ2-5,TRBV2,CASSGPETQYF,TGTGCCAGCAGTGGGCCAGAGACCCAGTACTTC
-,19,-,TRBJ2-5,TRBV21-1,CASSKAGRGQPTWEETQYF,TGTGCCAGCAGCAAAGCGGGTAGGGGACAACCAACTTGGGAAGAGACCCAGTACTTC
TRBD1,13,-,TRBJ1-1,TRBV4-1,CASSRTGRPEAFF,TGCGCCAGCAGTCGGACAGGCCGCCCTGAAGCTTTCTTT
TRBD2,15,many,TRBJ2-7,TRBV9,CASSVDVGGAYEQYF,TGTGCCAGCAGCGTAGATGTCGGGGGGGCCTACGAGCAGTACTTC
TRBD2,14,-,TRBJ2-3,TRBV15,CATCPGGPSDTQYF,TGTGCCACGTGCCCGGGAGGGCCTTCGGATACGCAGTATTTT
-,14,-,TRBJ1-3,TRBV11-1,CASSFSGAGNTIYF,TGTGCCAGCAGCTTCTCCGGGGCTGGAAACACCATATATTTT
-,17,-,TRBJ1-1,TRBV6-1,CASSERTSKALNTEAFF,TGTGCCAGCAGTGAAAGGACAAGTAAGGCCTTGAACACTGAAGCTTTCTTT
TRBD2,19,-,TRBJ2-5,TRBV18,CASSPGLVGGSPILETQYF,TGTGCCAGCTCACCTGGACTAGTCGGCGGGAGCCCTATCCTGGAGACCCAGTACTTC
-,20,-,TRBJ2-1,TRBV19,CASSILKTGTTWAGYNEQFF,TGTGCCAGTAGTATCTTAAAGACAGGAACAACCTGGGCCGGTTACAATGAGCAGTTCTTC
TRBD1,15,-,TRBJ1-2,TRBV2,CASEDRGRPYYGYTF,TGTGCCAGCGAGGACAGGGGGCGCCCTTATTATGGCTACACCTTC
-,12,-,TRBJ1-1,TRBV7-9,CASSFGNTEAFF,TGTGCCAGCAGCTTCGGTAACACTGAAGCTTTCTTT
-,14,-,TRBJ1-5,TRBV3-1/TRBV3-2,CASSPQGIFQPQHF,TGTGCCAGCAGCCCACAGGGTATCTTTCAGCCCCAGCATTTT
-,13,-,TRBJ1-6,TRBV12-3/TRBV12-4,CASSLLTDSPLHF,TGTGCCAGCAGTTTACTGACAGATTCACCCCTCCACTTT
-,16,-,TRBJ1-1,TRBV5-1,CASSLGRRTGNTEAFF,TGCGCCAGCAGCTTGGGCCGGAGGACCGGTAACACTGAAGCTTTCTTT
-,14,once,TRBJ2-3,TRBV7-3,CASSLTADTDTQYF,TGTGCCAGCAGCTTAACCGCAGACACAGATACGCAGTATTTT
-,16,-,TRBJ2-3,TRBV21-1,CALSKTRDCFTDTQYF,TGTGCCCTCAGCAAAACCAGGGATTGTTTTACAGATACGCAGTATTTT
TRBD2,16,-,TRBJ2-1,TRBV9,CASSVVPSGSEGEQFF,TGTGCCAGCAGCGTAGTGCCTAGCGGGAGTGAGGGTGAGCAGTTCTTC
-,14,-,TRBJ2-5,TRBV15,CATSRDQAGPTQYF,TGTGCCACCAGCAGAGACCAGGCAGGGCCGACCCAGTACTTC
TRBD1,14,once,TRBJ1-2,TRBV5-6,CASSSGQGMGGYTF,TGTGCCAGCAGCTCGGGACAGGGGATGGGTGGCTACACCTTC
TRBD1,13,-,TRBJ1-1,TRBV25-1,CASRTGVTTEAFF,TGTGCCAGCAGAACAGGGGTAACGACTGAAGCTTTCTTT
TRBD1,15,-,TRBJ2-4,TRBV6-5,CASSGTGGAKNIQYF,TGTGCCAGCAGCGGTACAGGGGGAGCCAAAAACATTCAGTACTTC
TRBD2,17,-,TRBJ2-7,TRBV4-1,CASSQESRGTSFYEQYF,TGCGCCAGCAGCCAAGAGAGTCGCGGGACTAGCTTCTACGAGCAGTACTTC
-,14,-,TRBJ1-2,TRBV15,CATSRVGGYYGYTF,TGTGCCACCAGCAGAGTCGGTGGTTACTATGGCTACACCTTC
-,14,-,TRBJ1-2,TRBV28,CASSLSFRGYGYTF,TGTGCCAGCAGTTTAAGCTTTAGGGGCTATGGCTACACCTTC
TRBD1,12,-,TRBJ2-7,TRBV29-1,CSGGQGADEQYF,TGCAGCGGTGGACAGGGGGCCGACGAGCAGTACTTC
TRBD1,16,-,TRBJ2-5,TRBV11-3,CASSENDRAKQETQYF,TGTGCCAGCAGCGAAAATGACAGGGCGAAGCAAGAGACCCAGTACTTC
TRBD2,14,-,TRBJ2-2,TRBV25-1,CASNSGGGTGELFF,TGTGCCAGCAATAGCGGGGGGGGCACCGGGGAGCTGTTTTTT
TRBD1,14,-,TRBJ2-3,TRBV7-8,CASTGQDRTDTQYF,TGTGCCAGCACGGGACAGGATCGGACAGATACGCAGTATTTT
-,16,-,TRBJ2-7,TRBV28,CASSGADGKRTYEQYF,TGTGCCAGCAGTGGGGCGGACGGTAAAAGGACCTACGAGCAGTACTTC
-,14,-,TRBJ2-3,TRBV11-2,CASSLDLLTDTQYF,TGTGCCAGCAGCTTAGATCTCCTAACAGATACGCAGTATTTT
-,14,-,TRBJ2-2,TRBV19,CASKDRRDTGELFF,TGTGCCAGTAAGGACAGACGAGACACCGGGGAGCTGTTTTTT
-,17,-,TRBJ2-2,TRBV13,CASSSRGQWIGPGELFF,TGTGCCAGCAGCTCCCGAGGACAGTGGATTGGGCCCGGGGAGCTGTTTTTT
-,13,-,TRBJ1-2,TRBV12-3/TRBV12-4,CASSRTVSGGYTF,TGTGCCAGCAGCCGGACAGTCTCGGGGGGCTACACCTTC
-,13,-,TRBJ1-1,TRBV18,CASSSGGATEAFF,TGTGCCAGCTCATCCGGGGGGGCCACTGAAGCTTTCTTT
-,18,-,TRBJ1-5,TRBV19,CASTTPRGGSNSNQPQHF,TGTGCCAGTACCACCCCCCGGGGGGGGTCGAATAGCAATCAGCCCCAGCATTTT